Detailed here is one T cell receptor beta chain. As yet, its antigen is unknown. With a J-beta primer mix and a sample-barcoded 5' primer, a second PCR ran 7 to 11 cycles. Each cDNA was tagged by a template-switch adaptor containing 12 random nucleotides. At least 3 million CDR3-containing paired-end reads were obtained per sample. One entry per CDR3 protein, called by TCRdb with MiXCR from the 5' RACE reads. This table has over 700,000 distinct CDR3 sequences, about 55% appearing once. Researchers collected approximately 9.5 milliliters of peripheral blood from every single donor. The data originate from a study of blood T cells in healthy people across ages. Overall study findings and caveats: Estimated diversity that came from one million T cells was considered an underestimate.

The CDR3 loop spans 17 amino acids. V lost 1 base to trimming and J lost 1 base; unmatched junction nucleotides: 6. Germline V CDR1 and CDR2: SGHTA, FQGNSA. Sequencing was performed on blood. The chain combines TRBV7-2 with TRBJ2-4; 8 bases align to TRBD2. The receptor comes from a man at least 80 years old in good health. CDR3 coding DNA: TGTGCCAGCAGCTTAGGTGTGGCGGGAGGTGCCAAAAACATTCAGTACTTC. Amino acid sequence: CASSLGVAGGAKNIQYF. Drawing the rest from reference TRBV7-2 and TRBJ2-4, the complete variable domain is GAGVSQSPSNKVTEKGKDVELRCDPISGHTALYWYRQSLGQGLEFLIYFQGNSAPDKSGLPSDRFSAERTGGSVSTLTIQRTQQEDSAVYLCASSLGVAGGAKNIQYFGAGTRLSVL.